These 4 T cell receptor beta chains originate from one sample sequenced in a study of cytomegalovirus exposure and HLA in healthy donors. The PCR ran on 60 Vbeta and 13 Jbeta primers. Clones were read by immunoSEQ multiplex PCR, and TCRdb kept only the in-frame ones, dropping some. The sample contains roughly 150,000 clones, 75% to 80% of which appear only once. The sequenced sample was PBMCs. The receptors originated from a woman in her thirties in good health and CMV-seronegative.

CDR3 region: CASSPREGTNTEAFF. CDR3 DNA: TGTGCCAGCAGCCCTAGAGAGGGCACGAACACTGAAGCTTTCTTT. The chain joins TRBV7-9 to TRBJ1-1; D gene ambiguous. Trimming stripped 5 bases from V and 1 base from J, with 14 bases between. This CDR3 has 15 amino acids. Germline assignment: CDR1 SEHNR and CDR2 FQNEAQ (reference sequence).

The rearrangement uses TRBV2 and TRBJ2-3; 8 nucleotides match TRBD2. The CDR3 is made up of 17 amino acids. With V trimmed by 4 bases and J by 4 bases, 13 bases remained unmatched. CDR1 and CDR2 (germline): SNHLY, FYNNEI. The CDR3 here is CASSVPSGGAGADTQYF. In DNA form, the CDR3 reads TGTGCCAGCAGTGTGCCCTCCGGGGGGGCGGGCGCAGATACGCAGTATTTT.

V is TRBV14 and J is TRBJ2-1; D is perhaps TRBD2 (7 bases). Germline V lookup: CDR1 SGHDN, CDR2 FVKESK. CDR3 size: 17 residues. V shed 1 base and J shed 2 bases, with 15 bases lying between them. The CDR3 region is CASSQGLGGGAYNEQFF. The CDR3 region has the DNA TGTGCCAGCAGCCAAGGATTGGGGGGGGGCGCCTACAATGAGCAGTTCTTC. Complete variable domain (other parts from reference TRBV14 and TRBJ2-1): EAGVTQFPSHSVIEKGQTVTLRCDPISGHDNLYWYRRVMGKEIKFLLHFVKESKQDESGMPNNRFLAERTGGTYSTLKVQPAELEDSGVYFCASSQGLGGGAYNEQFFGPGTRLTVL.

The chain is built from TRBV13 and TRBJ1-6; 7 positions agree with TRBD1. CDR1 PRHDT and CDR2 FYEKMQ come from the germline V gene (reference sequence). CDR3 size: 12 residues. J lost 10 bases, V lost 8 bases, and 5 bases had no gene match. Here the CDR3 reads CASRQGESPLHF. The CDR3 DNA sequence: TGTGCCAGCCGACAGGGCGAATCACCCCTCCACTTT. Full variable domain (missing parts from reference TRBV13 and TRBJ1-6): AAGVIQSPRHLIKEKRETATLKCYPIPRHDTVYWYQQGPGQDPQFLISFYEKMQSDKGSIPDRFSAQQFSDYHSELNMSSLELGDSALYFCASRQGESPLHFGNGTRLTVT.